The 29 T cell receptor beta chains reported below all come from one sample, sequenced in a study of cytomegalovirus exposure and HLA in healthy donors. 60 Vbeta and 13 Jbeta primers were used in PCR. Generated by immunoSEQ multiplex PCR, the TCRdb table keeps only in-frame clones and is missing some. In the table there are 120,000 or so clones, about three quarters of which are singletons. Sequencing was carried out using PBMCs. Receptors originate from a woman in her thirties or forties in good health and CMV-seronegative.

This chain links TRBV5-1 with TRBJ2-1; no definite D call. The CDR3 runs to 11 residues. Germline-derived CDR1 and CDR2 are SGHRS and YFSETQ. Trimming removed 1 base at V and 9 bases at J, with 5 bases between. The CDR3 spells CASSLSGEQFF. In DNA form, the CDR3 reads TGCGCCAGCAGCTTGTCGGGTGAGCAGTTCTTC.

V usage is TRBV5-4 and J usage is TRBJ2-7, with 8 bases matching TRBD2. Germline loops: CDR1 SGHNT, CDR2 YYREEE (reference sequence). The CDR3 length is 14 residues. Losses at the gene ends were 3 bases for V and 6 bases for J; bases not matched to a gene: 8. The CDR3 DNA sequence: TGTGCCAGCAGCTCTTTAGGGACTAGAGGCGAGCAGTACTTC. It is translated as CASSSLGTRGEQYF. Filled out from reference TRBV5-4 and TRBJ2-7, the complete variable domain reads ETGVTQSPTHLIKTRGQQVTLRCSSQSGHNTVSWYQQALGQGPQFIFQYYREEENGRGNFPPRFSGLQFPNYSSELNVNALELDDSALYLCASSSLGTRGEQYFGPGTRLTVT.

The chain's CDR3 is CASSLGGDSEAFF. CDR3 nucleotides: TGCGCCAGCAGCTTGGGCGGGGACTCTGAAGCTTTCTTT. V usage is TRBV5-1 and J usage is TRBJ1-1; a weak D match, TRBD1 (5 bases). Germline values: CDR1 SGHRS, CDR2 YFSETQ. The CDR3 totals 13 residues. Deletions cut 0 bases from V and 6 bases from J, with 9 bases between.

The CDR3: CASSLQGMDTQYF. In DNA form, the CDR3 reads TGTGCCAGCAGCTTACAGGGGATGGATACGCAGTATTTT. V is TRBV5-5 and J is TRBJ2-3; 7 bases line up with TRBD1. From germline, CDR1 is SGHKS and CDR2 YYEKEE (reference sequence). After removal of 2 bases from V and 6 bases from J, the junction contained 3 bases not matched to a gene. This CDR3 has 13 amino acids.

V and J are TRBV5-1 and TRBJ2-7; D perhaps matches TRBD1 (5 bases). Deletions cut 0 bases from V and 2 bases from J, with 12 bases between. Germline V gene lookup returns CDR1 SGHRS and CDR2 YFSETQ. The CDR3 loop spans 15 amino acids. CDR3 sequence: CASSLAAGRPYEQYF. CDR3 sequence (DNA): TGCGCCAGCAGCTTGGCGGCAGGGCGACCCTACGAGCAGTACTTC.

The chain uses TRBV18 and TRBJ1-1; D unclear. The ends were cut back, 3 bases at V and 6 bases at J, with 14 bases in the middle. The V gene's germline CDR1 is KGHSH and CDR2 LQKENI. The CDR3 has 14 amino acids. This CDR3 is CASSPFSTAAEAFF. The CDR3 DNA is TGTGCCAGCTCACCTTTTAGTACGGCGGCTGAAGCTTTCTTT.

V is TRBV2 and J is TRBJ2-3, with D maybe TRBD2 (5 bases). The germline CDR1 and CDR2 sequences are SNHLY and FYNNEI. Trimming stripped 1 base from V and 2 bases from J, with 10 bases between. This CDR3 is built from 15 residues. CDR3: CASSEGRPSTDTQYF. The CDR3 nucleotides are TGTGCCAGCAGTGAAGGGAGGCCTTCCACAGATACGCAGTATTTT. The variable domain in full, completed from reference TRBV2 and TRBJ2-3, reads EPEVTQTPSHQVTQMGQEVILRCVPISNHLYFYWYRQILGQKVEFLVSFYNNEISEKSEIFDDQFSVERPDGSNFTLKIRSTKLEDSAMYFCASSEGRPSTDTQYFGPGTRLTVL.

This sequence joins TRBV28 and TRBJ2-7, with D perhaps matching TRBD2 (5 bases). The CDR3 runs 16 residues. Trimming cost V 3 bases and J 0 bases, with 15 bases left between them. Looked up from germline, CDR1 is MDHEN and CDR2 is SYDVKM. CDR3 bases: TGTGCCAGCAGTTTGGCGAGGACTGGGAGCTCCTACGAGCAGTACTTC. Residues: CASSLARTGSSYEQYF. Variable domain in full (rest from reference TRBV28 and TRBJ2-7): DVKVTQSSRYLVKRTGEKVFLECVQDMDHENMFWYRQDPGLGLRLIYFSYDVKMKEKGDIPEGYSVSREKKERFSLILESASTNQTSMYLCASSLARTGSSYEQYFGPGTRLTVT.

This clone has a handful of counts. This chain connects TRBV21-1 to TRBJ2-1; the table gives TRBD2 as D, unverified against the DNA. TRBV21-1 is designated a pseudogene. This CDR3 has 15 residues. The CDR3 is CASRTDYYSYNEQFF. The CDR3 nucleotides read TGTGCCAGCAGAACGGACTACTACTCCTACAATGAGCAGTTCTTC.

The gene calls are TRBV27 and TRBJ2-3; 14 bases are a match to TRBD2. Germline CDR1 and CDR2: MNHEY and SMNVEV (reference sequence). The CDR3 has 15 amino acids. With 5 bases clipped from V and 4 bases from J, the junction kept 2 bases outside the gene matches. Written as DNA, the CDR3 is TGTGCCAGCAGTCTGGGACTAGCGGGAGCAGATACGCAGTATTTT. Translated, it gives CASSLGLAGADTQYF.

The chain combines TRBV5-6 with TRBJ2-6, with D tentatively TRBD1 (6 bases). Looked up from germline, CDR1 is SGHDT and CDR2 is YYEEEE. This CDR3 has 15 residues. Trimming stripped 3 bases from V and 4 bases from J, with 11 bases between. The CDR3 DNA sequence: TGTGCCAGCAGCTCAACAGGGTCGGGGGCCAACGTCCTGACTTTC. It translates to CASSSTGSGANVLTF.

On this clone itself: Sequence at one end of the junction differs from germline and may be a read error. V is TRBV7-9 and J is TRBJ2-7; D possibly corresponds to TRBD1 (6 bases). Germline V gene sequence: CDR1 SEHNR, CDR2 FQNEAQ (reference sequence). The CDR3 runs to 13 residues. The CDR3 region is CSSSFTTGYEQYF. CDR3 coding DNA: TGTTCCAGCAGCTTTACGACAGGCTACGAGCAGTACTTC.

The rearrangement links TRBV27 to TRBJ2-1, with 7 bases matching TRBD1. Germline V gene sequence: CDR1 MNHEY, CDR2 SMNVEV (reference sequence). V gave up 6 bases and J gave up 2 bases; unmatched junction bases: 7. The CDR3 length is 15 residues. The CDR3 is CASRSGQSPYNEQFF. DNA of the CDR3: TGTGCCAGCAGGTCGGGACAGAGCCCCTACAATGAGCAGTTCTTC.

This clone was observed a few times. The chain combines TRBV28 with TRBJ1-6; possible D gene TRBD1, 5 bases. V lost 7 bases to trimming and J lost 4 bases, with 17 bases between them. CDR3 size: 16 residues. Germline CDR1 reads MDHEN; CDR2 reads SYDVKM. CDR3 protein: CASTPLGAPYNSPLHF. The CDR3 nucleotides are TGTGCCAGCACCCCGTTAGGGGCCCCTTATAATTCACCCCTCCACTTT.

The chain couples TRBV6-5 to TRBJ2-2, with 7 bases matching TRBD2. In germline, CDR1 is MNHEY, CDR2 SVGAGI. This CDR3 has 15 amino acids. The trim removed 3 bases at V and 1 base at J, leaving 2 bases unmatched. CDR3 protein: CASSYASGNTGELFF. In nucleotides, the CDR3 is TGTGCCAGCAGTTATGCTAGCGGGAACACCGGGGAGCTGTTTTTT.

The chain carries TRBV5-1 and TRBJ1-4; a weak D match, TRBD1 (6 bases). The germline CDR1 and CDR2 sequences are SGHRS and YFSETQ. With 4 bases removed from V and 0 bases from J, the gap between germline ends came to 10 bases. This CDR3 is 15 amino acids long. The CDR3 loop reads CASSPTGSTNEKLFF. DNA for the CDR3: TGCGCCAGCAGCCCTACAGGGTCAACTAATGAAAAACTGTTTTTT.

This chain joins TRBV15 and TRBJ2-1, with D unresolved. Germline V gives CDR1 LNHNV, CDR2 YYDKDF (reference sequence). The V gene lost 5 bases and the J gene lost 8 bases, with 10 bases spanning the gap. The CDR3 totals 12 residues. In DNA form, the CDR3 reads TGTGCCACCAGCGGTGTAGTCCATGAGCAGTTCTTC. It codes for CATSGVVHEQFF.

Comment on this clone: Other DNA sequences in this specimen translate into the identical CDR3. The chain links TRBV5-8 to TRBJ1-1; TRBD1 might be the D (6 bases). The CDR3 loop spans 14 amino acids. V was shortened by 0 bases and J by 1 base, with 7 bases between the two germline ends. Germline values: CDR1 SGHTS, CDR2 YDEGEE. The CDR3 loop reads CASSLVQGNTEAFF. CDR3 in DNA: TGTGCCAGCAGCTTGGTACAGGGGAACACTGAAGCTTTCTTT.

The CDR3 coding sequence is TGTGCCAGCAGTTCTCAGGGGCGAAGAGACTATGGCTACACCTTC. Encoded protein: CASSSQGRRDYGYTF. This chain links TRBV6-6 with TRBJ1-2; TRBD1 might be the D (6 bases). The CDR3 has 15 residues. V was pared by 4 bases and J by 3 bases, with 15 bases between. Germline CDR1 and CDR2: MNHNY and SVGAGI (reference sequence).

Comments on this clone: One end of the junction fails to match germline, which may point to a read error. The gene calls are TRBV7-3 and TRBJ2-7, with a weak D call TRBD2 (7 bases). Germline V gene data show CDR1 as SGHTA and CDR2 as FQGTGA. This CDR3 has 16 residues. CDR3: CASSLRGGDGTYEQYF. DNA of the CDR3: TGTGCCAGCAGCTTACGAGGGGGGGACGGAACCTACGAACAGTACTTC.

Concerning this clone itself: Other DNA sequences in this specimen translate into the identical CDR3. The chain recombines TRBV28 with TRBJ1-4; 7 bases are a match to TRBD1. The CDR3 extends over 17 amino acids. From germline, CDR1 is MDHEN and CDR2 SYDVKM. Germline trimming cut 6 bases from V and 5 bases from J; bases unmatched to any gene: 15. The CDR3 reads CASSVPLGGGENEKLFF. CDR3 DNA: TGTGCCAGCAGCGTTCCCCTAGGGGGCGGCGAAAATGAAAAACTGTTTTTT.

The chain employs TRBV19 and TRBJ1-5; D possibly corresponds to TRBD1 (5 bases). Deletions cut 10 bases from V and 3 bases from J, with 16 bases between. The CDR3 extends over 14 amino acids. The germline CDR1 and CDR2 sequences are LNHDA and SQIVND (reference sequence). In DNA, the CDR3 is TGTGCCACCCACGGGGGGTGGAACAATCAGCCCCAGCATTTT. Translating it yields CATHGGWNNQPQHF.

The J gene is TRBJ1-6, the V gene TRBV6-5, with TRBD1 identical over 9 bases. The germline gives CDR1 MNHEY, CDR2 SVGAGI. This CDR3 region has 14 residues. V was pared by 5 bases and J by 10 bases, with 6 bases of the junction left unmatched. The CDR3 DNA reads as TGTGCCAGCAGTGAACAGGGGGCCAGATCACCCCTCCACTTT. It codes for CASSEQGARSPLHF.

The CDR3 here is CASSAGTGPEAFF. The CDR3 nucleotides read TGTGCCAGCAGCGCCGGGACAGGCCCTGAAGCTTTCTTT. V is TRBV9 and J is TRBJ1-1, with 8 positions matching TRBD1. Germline assignment: CDR1 SGDLS and CDR2 YYNGEE. The CDR3 is 13 amino acids. The J segment lost 6 bases and the V segment lost 3 bases, leaving 4 bases of the junction unmatched.

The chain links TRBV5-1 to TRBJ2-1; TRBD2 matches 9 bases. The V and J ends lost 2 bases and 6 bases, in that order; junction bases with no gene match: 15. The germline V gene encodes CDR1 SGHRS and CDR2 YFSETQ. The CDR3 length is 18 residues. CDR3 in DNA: TGCGCCAGCAGCTTCGGGGCCTCGAGCGGGAGGTATCGCAATGAGCAGTTCTTC. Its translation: CASSFGASSGRYRNEQFF.

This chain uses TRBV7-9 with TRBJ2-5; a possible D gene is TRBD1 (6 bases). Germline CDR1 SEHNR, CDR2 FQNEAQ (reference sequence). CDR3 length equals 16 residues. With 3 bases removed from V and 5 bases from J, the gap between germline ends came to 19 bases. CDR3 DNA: TGTGCCAGCAGCTTTGGGACACTTCTCGTGCGGGAGACCCAGTACTTC. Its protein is CASSFGTLLVRETQYF.

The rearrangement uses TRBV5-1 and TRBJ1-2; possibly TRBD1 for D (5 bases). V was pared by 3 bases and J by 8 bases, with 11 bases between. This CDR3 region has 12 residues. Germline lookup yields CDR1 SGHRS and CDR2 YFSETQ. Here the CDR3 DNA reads TGCGCCAGCAGCTCCGACAGAAAGGGCTACACCTTC. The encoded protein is CASSSDRKGYTF.

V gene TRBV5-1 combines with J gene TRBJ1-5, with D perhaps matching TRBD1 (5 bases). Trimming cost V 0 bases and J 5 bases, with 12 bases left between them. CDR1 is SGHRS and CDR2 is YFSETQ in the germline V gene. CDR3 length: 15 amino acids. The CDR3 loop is CASSLGGSGYQPQHF. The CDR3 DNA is TGCGCCAGCAGCTTGGGGGGCTCCGGGTATCAGCCCCAGCATTTT.

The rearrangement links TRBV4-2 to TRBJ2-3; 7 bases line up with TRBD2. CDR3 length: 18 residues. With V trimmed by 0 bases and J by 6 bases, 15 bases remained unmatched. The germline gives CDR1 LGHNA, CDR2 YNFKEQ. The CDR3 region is CASSQDSGRDGLLDTQYF. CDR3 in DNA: TGTGCCAGCAGCCAAGATTCTGGGAGGGACGGTCTGTTGGATACGCAGTATTTT.